The present entry profiles one TCR beta chain with its context. These data originate in a study of CD8 T cells in Susac syndrome. About 0.45 to 1 ug RNA was reverse transcribed with random hexamers. TCRdb passed the immunoSEQ multiplex PCR reads through MiXCR, listing each CDR3 protein once. Of 160,000 or so distinct CDR3 sequences listed, approximately 95% are singletons. From blood CD8+ and CD4+ T cells, the TCR beta chain was sequenced. The multiple sclerosis control group consisted of treatment-naive patients whose relapsing-remitting disease, which was either stable or active, fulfilled revised McDonald criteria. Germline V gene sequence: CDR1 SGHVS, CDR2 FQNEAQ. V lost 5 bases, J lost 8 bases, and 17 bases stayed unmatched. The CDR3 spans 17 residues.

This receptor was identified in a human donor with multiple sclerosis. This chain joins TRBV7-8 and TRBJ2-1, with TRBD1 identical over 8 bases. The sequencing input was CD8+ T cells from PBMCs. The CDR3 coding sequence is TGTGCCAGCAGCACACAGGGGGTCAAATACTTGGACGATGAGCAGTTCTTC. Translated, it gives CASSTQGVKYLDDEQFF.